This T cell receptor (beta chain) emerged from a study of CD8 T cells in Susac syndrome. About the research overall: Patients with Susac syndrome were therapy-naive, taking corticosteroids, with some also receiving intravenous immunoglobulin, or taking intravenous immunoglobulin alone at the time their blood was drawn.

CDR1 is SGDLS and CDR2 is YYNGEE in the germline V gene. There are 15 residues in the CDR3. The V segment lost 3 bases and the J segment 2 bases; nucleotides outside the gene matches: 5. Random-hexamer reverse transcription was applied to about 0.5 to 1 ug RNA. Each CDR3 protein gets one entry after TCRdb re-called the immunoSEQ multiplex PCR reads with MiXCR. The sample holds over 140,000 distinct CDR3 sequences, 95% seen once. This TCR derives from a human donor with Susac syndrome. Input material: CD4+ T cells from PBMCs. This chain connects TRBV9 to TRBJ2-7; 10 nucleotides line up with TRBD1. The CDR3 loop reads CASSAGQGGAYEQYF. The CDR3 nucleotides read TGTGCCAGCAGCGCCGGACAGGGGGGAGCCTACGAGCAGTACTTC. The entire variable domain, with the rest obtained from reference TRBV9 and TRBJ2-7, is as follows: DSGVTQTPKHLITATGQRVTLRCSPRSGDLSVYWYQQSLDQGLQFLIQYYNGEERAKGNILERFSAQQFPDLHSELNLSSLELGDSALYFCASSAGQGGAYEQYFGPGTRLTVT.